The entry below gives a single TCR beta chain sequence along with its context. In this sample, this clonotype turned up a few times. No cognate antigen has been identified for it. Base qualities are missing; no much larger clone stands one base away. TCR libraries were constructed from 350 to 400 ng RNA using the Immunoverse kit, and molecular barcoded adaptors covering alpha/delta and beta/gamma chains were employed. TCR library preparation used the same RNA that went into transcriptome sequencing. Sequencing of the TCR libraries was done on an Illumina HiSeq 4000 with 2 x 150 cycles. In the original analysis: Using MiXCR, which included quality filtering and error correction, TCR reads were aligned to human V, D, J and C references and then assembled into CDR3 clonotypes. The tcR package in R was used for analysis of clonotype counts and gene usage diversity. Raw mapping reads were checked after the RNA-seq reads had been mapped by STAR aligner version 2.5.3a onto the human GRCh37 genome. IR-seq fastq files were randomly downsampled with Seqtk 1.3 to test the effect of sequencing depth on detected clonotypes. The raw public data were reprocessed by TCRdb itself: fastp quality trimming at Q25, MiXCR clonotype calling, in-frame beta chains only. Each record represents a unique CDR3 protein, reported with the most common genes and DNA among its rows. It is TCRdb's table, rather than the study itself, that gives the V and J calls and clone size. Here the sample has fewer than 30,000 distinct CDR3 sequences; 20% to 25% occur a single time. The ten largest clonotypes hold roughly a sixth of the sample.

This entry belongs to a study of read filtering for tumor transcriptome and immune sequencing (dated by TCRdb to 2018 to 2020). Regarding the complete study: The cohort was composed of 17 to 20 male and 14 female patients, with a mean age of roughly 70 years and an age range of about 47 to 85. The study compared TCR repertoires from targeted immune repertoire sequencing and bulk whole-transcriptome sequencing run on the same bone marrow samples. Under revised international staging, roughly 8 patients fell into R-ISS I, approximately 15 into R-ISS II and six or seven into R-ISS III. TCR-region mapped reads per sample ranged from about 3.5 to 11 million with IR-seq versus only about 75 to 1273 with RNA-seq. After DNase treatment, whole-transcriptome libraries were prepared with the TruSeq RNA Access Library Prep Kit. As a main aim, a read-filtering strategy for immune repertoire data was addressed, with the specific question being whether clonotypes supported by a single read should be removed.

The research as a whole found: In IR-seq, single-read clonotypes were approximately 80% of clonotypes but roughly 3.2% of total reads; in RNA-seq they were 74.6% of clonotypes and roughly 42% of reads. IR-seq captured clonotypes at much higher depth and more reliably than RNA-seq, and smaller IR-seq throughput sufficed to identify most shared clonotypes. The sorted CD138-negative fraction was composed of a mixed bone marrow immune population rather than of purified T cells. The correlation between IR-seq and RNA-seq shared clonotype proportions was increased by removal of single-read clonotypes.

Looking up the germline V gene yields CDR1 ENHRY and CDR2 SYGVKD. Spanning cysteine to phenylalanine, the CDR3 consists of 17 amino acids. Only the CDR3 part of the read is kept: 51 bases, read in frame from the first base. V loses 0 bases at its end and J loses 4 bases; junction bases beyond the gene matches: 9. Each patient had bone marrow sampled at the time of active disease. Ficoll-Hypaque density gradient centrifugation was used to isolate the bone marrow mononuclear cells. Myeloma plasma cells were removed and CD138-negative cells were obtained by negative selection following labeling with CD138 magnetic microbeads on a MACS separator. Flow cytometry on an Attune NxT with CD138 antibodies was used to check the purity of the isolated cells. Total RNA was extracted with TRIzol reagent and quantified with a NanoDrop spectrophotometer. Paired RNA-seq and IR-seq were performed on the CD138-negative bone marrow sample of each patient.

Sequences were obtained from a population of CD138-negative cells sorted from bone marrow. What this sample's cell subset or site label stands for: bone marrow mononuclear cells depleted of CD138+ plasma/myeloma cells by negative magnetic selection. The receptor was isolated from a donor aged 40 or over with multiple myeloma. The chain employs TRBV10-3 and TRBJ2-3, with 8 bases in between that match TRBD2. The bases are TGTGCCATCAGTGAGTCGCGGAGAGCGGGAGTCCCAGATACGCAGTATTTT. Translated, this is CAISESRRAGVPDTQYF.